The rows below give T cell receptor beta chains drawn from one sample of a study of cytomegalovirus exposure and HLA in healthy donors. Produced via immunoSEQ multiplex PCR; TCRdb's table is partial and in-frame only. The specimen's table records 130,000 to 150,000 clones. Material: PBMCs. These receptors came from a man aged 35 to 55 in good health and CMV-seronegative. CDR3s include the opening cysteine and the closing phenylalanine or tryptophan. Each record gives: V gene, D gene, J gene, CDR3 protein, CDR3 DNA. D genes are given only for firm matches.

TRBV7-9,.,TRBJ1-2,CASSLADILFKEPYGYTF,TGTGCCAGCAGCTTAGCTGACATCTTATTCAAAGAACCCTATGGCTACACCTTC
TRBV14,.,TRBJ2-5,CASSQDMGRPQETQYF,TGTGCCAGCAGCCAAGATATGGGCAGACCTCAAGAGACCCAGTACTTC
TRBV7-9,TRBD1,TRBJ1-6,CAGRPTGEVNSPLHF,TGTGCCGGCAGGCCTACAGGGGAGGTAAATTCACCCCTCCACTTT
TRBV5-8,TRBD2,TRBJ2-5,CASSLGLAGEETQYF,TGTGCCAGCAGCTTGGGACTAGCGGGAGAAGAGACCCAGTACTTC
TRBV5-1,.,TRBJ2-7,CASSFGTLYEQYF,TGCGCCAGCAGCTTCGGGACACTTTACGAGCAGTACTTC
TRBV9,.,TRBJ2-1,CASSVATWVDDRDEQFF,TGTGCCAGCAGCGTAGCTACTTGGGTAGACGACCGGGATGAGCAGTTCTTC
TRBV27,.,TRBJ2-7,CASSPGALVEQYF,TGTGCCAGCAGCCCAGGGGCCTTAGTTGAGCAGTACTTC
TRBV7-2,TRBD1,TRBJ1-6,CASSPPGQGYAYNSPLHF,TGTGCCAGCAGCCCCCCGGGACAGGGGTATGCCTATAATTCACCCCTCCACTTT
TRBV4-3,.,TRBJ2-7,CASSQDNRAYEQYF,TGCGCCAGCAGCCAAGATAACAGAGCCTACGAGCAGTACTTC
TRBV7-8,.,TRBJ1-1,CASSSQAGTEAFF,TGTGCCAGCAGCTCCCAGGCAGGGACTGAAGCTTTCTTT
TRBV27,.,TRBJ2-3,CASSLFDNPSTDTQYF,TGTGCCAGCAGTTTATTCGACAACCCTAGCACAGATACGCAGTATTTT
TRBV15,.,TRBJ1-1,CATSTPDRRQRAFF,TGTGCCACCAGCACCCCCGACAGACGACAGCGAGCTTTCTTT
TRBV7-7,.,TRBJ2-1,CASSLALGREQFF,TGTGCCAGCAGCTTAGCTTTGGGGCGTGAGCAGTTCTTC
TRBV9,TRBD1,TRBJ1-2,CASSARQGYGYTF,TGTGCCAGCAGCGCCCGACAGGGCTATGGCTACACCTTC
TRBV4-2,.,TRBJ2-7,CASSQTAKSYEQYF,TGTGCCAGCAGCCAAACAGCCAAATCCTACGAGCAGTACTTC
TRBV6-5,TRBD1,TRBJ1-4,CASSPGQVSEKLFF,TGTGCCAGCAGCCCGGGACAGGTCAGCGAAAAACTGTTTTTT
TRBV5-1,TRBD1,TRBJ1-1,CASSRGDRGEAFF,TGCGCCAGCAGCCGCGGGGACAGGGGTGAAGCTTTCTTT
TRBV5-6,.,TRBJ1-1,CASSLIRGLNTEAFF,TGTGCCAGCAGCCTCATTAGGGGTTTGAACACTGAAGCTTTCTTT
TRBV4-3,TRBD2,TRBJ2-3,CASSRGGSEGTDTQYF,TGCGCCAGCAGCCGGGGGGGATCCGAGGGCACAGATACGCAGTATTTT
TRBV4-2,.,TRBJ2-2,CASSQHRDTTGELFF,TGTGCCAGCAGCCAACACCGGGACACCACCGGGGAGCTGTTTTTT
TRBV7-2,TRBD1,TRBJ2-7,CASSPDRANEQYF,TGTGCCAGCAGCCCGGACAGGGCCAACGAGCAGTACTTC
TRBV6-1,.,TRBJ1-6,CASSQTYSFNSPLHF,TGTGCCAGCAGTCAGACATATTCTTTTAATTCACCCCTCCACTTT
TRBV27,.,TRBJ2-7,CASSSLLIWEQYF,TGTGCCAGCAGTTCCCTACTAATCTGGGAGCAGTACTTC
TRBV19,.,TRBJ1-5,CASSIQGAFNQPQHF,TGTGCCAGTAGTATACAAGGGGCTTTCAATCAGCCCCAGCATTTT
TRBV2,.,TRBJ1-2,CASRGGVKGYTF,TGTGCCAGCAGGGGGGGGGTGAAGGGCTACACCTTC
TRBV7-2,.,TRBJ2-7,CASSFSRMTGSASYEQYF,TGTGCCAGCAGCTTTTCCCGAATGACAGGCTCGGCCTCCTACGAGCAGTACTTC
TRBV5-1,TRBD1,TRBJ2-5,CASSSGGTEETQYF,TGCGCCAGCAGCTCCGGTGGGACAGAAGAGACCCAGTACTTC
TRBV28,.,TRBJ2-7,CASSLLLRYYEQYF,TGTGCCAGCAGTTTACTACTACGATACTACGAGCAGTACTTC
TRBV6-6,.,TRBJ2-5,CASSYSRETQYF,TGTGCCAGCAGTTACTCGCGGGAGACCCAGTACTTC
TRBV7-2,.,TRBJ2-5,CASSLVAAQETQYF,TGTGCCAGCAGCTTAGTGGCGGCACAAGAGACCCAGTACTTC
TRBV11-2,.,TRBJ2-7,CASSLDRPYEQYF,TGTGCCAGCAGCTTAGACAGGCCCTACGAGCAGTACTTC
TRBV9,TRBD2,TRBJ2-7,CASSAGPGGTGYEQYF,TGTGCCAGCAGCGCCGGACCGGGGGGGACCGGCTACGAGCAGTACTTC
TRBV19,.,TRBJ1-6,CASSIGGTWNNSPLHF,TGTGCCAGTAGTATTGGAGGGACCTGGAATAATTCACCCCTCCACTTT
TRBV7-2,.,TRBJ2-7,CASSLNQGSYEQYF,TGTGCCAGCAGCTTGAATCAGGGTTCCTACGAGCAGTACTTC
TRBV9,.,TRBJ2-3,CASSGTNKYTDTQYF,TGTGCCAGCAGCGGGACTAACAAATACACAGATACGCAGTATTTT
TRBV5-6,.,TRBJ2-4,CASSLQEGRNIQYF,TGTGCCAGCAGCTTGCAGGAGGGGAGGAACATTCAGTACTTC
TRBV6-5,TRBD2,TRBJ2-5,CASTLHERGETQYF,TGTGCCAGCACGTTACATGAGCGGGGGGAGACCCAGTACTTC
TRBV27,TRBD1,TRBJ2-3,CASTFRQGHPTDTQYF,TGTGCCAGCACCTTCCGACAGGGTCACCCCACAGATACGCAGTATTTT
TRBV29-1,.,TRBJ2-7,CSVGRGNYEQYF,TGCAGCGTTGGACGGGGAAACTACGAGCAGTACTTC
TRBV25-1,TRBD1,TRBJ2-1,CASSDVKTGTYNEQFF,TGTGCCAGCAGTGATGTTAAGACAGGGACCTACAATGAGCAGTTCTTC
TRBV5-1,.,TRBJ2-7,CASSPNREGNEQYF,TGCGCCAGCAGCCCTAACAGGGAAGGGAACGAGCAGTACTTC
TRBV6-5,.,TRBJ2-1,CASSYENNEQFF,TGTGCCAGCAGTTACGAGAACAATGAGCAGTTCTTC
TRBV7-2,TRBD1,TRBJ1-2,CASSLDRTGGANYGYTF,TGTGCCAGCAGCTTAGACAGGACAGGGGGCGCTAACTATGGCTACACCTTC
TRBV7-2,.,TRBJ2-7,CASSFRGQGLTSYEQYF,TGTGCCAGCAGCTTCAGGGGCCAAGGCCTTACTTCCTACGAGCAGTACTTC
TRBV19,.,TRBJ1-1,CASKWGTGTITNTEAFF,TGTGCCAGTAAGTGGGGGACGGGGACTATTACGAACACTGAAGCTTTCTTT
TRBV28,.,TRBJ2-7,CASTNGGLHYEQYF,TGTGCCAGCACCAACGGGGGACTCCACTACGAGCAGTACTTC
TRBV7-3,.,TRBJ2-2,CASSLNLGGNTGELFF,TGTGCCAGCAGCTTAAACCTGGGGGGGAACACCGGGGAGCTGTTTTTT
TRBV19,TRBD1,TRBJ1-2,CASNSGTGKRYSYGYTF,TGTGCCAGTAACTCCGGGACAGGGAAGAGGTACAGCTATGGCTACACCTTC
TRBV4-1,TRBD1,TRBJ1-2,CASSVGTGAAYGYTF,TGCGCCAGCAGCGTCGGGACAGGAGCTGCCTATGGCTACACCTTC
TRBV19,TRBD2,TRBJ2-3,CASSTTSADTQYF,TGTGCCAGTAGTACGACTAGCGCAGATACGCAGTATTTT
TRBV5-4,TRBD1,TRBJ2-2,CASSTPGQGTNTGELFF,TGTGCCAGCAGCACGCCCGGACAGGGGACGAACACCGGGGAGCTGTTTTTT
TRBV5-1,TRBD1,TRBJ2-7,CASSAMGQGGSEQYF,TGCGCCAGCAGCGCCATGGGACAGGGAGGCTCCGAGCAGTACTTC
TRBV7-8,TRBD1,TRBJ1-5,CASSLVGQGISPQHF,TGTGCCAGCAGCTTAGTCGGACAGGGTATCAGCCCCCAGCATTTT
TRBV27,.,TRBJ1-1,CASSLSRSSGNTEAFF,TGTGCCAGCAGTTTATCCCGGTCGTCGGGGAACACTGAAGCTTTCTTT
TRBV5-6,.,TRBJ1-2,CASSLGGGQYGYTF,TGTGCCAGCAGCCTGGGGGGGGGTCAATATGGCTACACCTTC
TRBV6-6,TRBD1,TRBJ2-5,CASSRRDRGDQYF,TGTGCCAGCAGCCGCCGGGACAGGGGGGACCAGTACTTC